The text below deals with one T cell receptor beta chain. Primers included in the PCR were 60 Vbeta and 13 Jbeta primers. Clones were sequenced by immunoSEQ multiplex PCR, and TCRdb holds only the in-frame ones, with some missing. This sample has 100,000 to 150,000 clones; about 85% occur once, and the top ten carry approximately 1.7%. The data originate from a study of cytomegalovirus exposure and HLA in healthy donors. Likely unrecorded immune exposures existed in these nominally healthy donors. The V end was cut by 2 bases, the J end by 2 bases, with 15 bases between. The CDR3 has 16 amino acids. CDR1 and CDR2 from the germline V gene are SGHTA and FQGTGA.

The receptor's source is a boy younger than 18 in good health and CMV-seronegative. Sequenced input: PBMCs. The chain has TRBV7-3 and TRBJ2-5; possibly TRBD1 for D (6 bases). CDR3: CASSLGALRGQETQYF. DNA for the CDR3: TGTGCCAGCAGCTTAGGTGCCTTAAGGGGGCAAGAGACCCAGTACTTC.